The text below deals with one T cell receptor beta chain. Its specificity is not known. This specimen comes from a study of beta chain features in type 1 diabetes. Every isolated RNA sample was fully reverse transcribed, so sequencing captured expressed TCRB transcripts. Generated by immunoSEQ multiplex PCR, the TCRdb table keeps only in-frame clones and is missing some. The table has under 850,000 clones, over 10% seen once. General study points: Type 1 diabetes patients showed a moderate but significant shortening of TCRB CDR3s in all four CD4+ subsets.

This receptor was obtained from a man between 18 and 35 years old with type 1 diabetes. Sequenced sample: naive CD4+ T cells from blood.

In nucleotides, the CDR3 is TGTGCCAGCAGCGGGATGGGGGCCGAGCAGTACTTC. Protein sequence: CASSGMGAEQYF. V is TRBV28 and J is TRBJ2-7; perhaps TRBD1 as D (6 bases). The CDR3 covers 12 residues. Germline CDR1 and CDR2: MDHEN and SYDVKM. V was cut by 6 bases and J by 6 bases, with 12 bases left in between. Combining the CDR3 with reference TRBV28 and TRBJ2-7 gives the whole variable domain DVKVTQSSRYLVKRTGEKVFLECVQDMDHENMFWYRQDPGLGLRLIYFSYDVKMKEKGDIPEGYSVSREKKERFSLILESASTNQTSMYLCASSGMGAEQYFGPGTRLTVT.